A selection of T cell receptor beta chains follows, all from one sample in a study of shared clonotypes between healthy human individuals. Using immunoSEQ multiplex PCR, the repertoire was profiled, and TCRdb retains in-frame clones only, with some absent. Of millions of clones in the sample, under 95% are singletons; the top ten hold around 1.7%. Sequenced sample: naive CD8+ T cells from PBMCs. The receptors were gathered from a man aged 18-30 years in good health. Some clones in this sample may be carry-over from other donors' samples. CDR3s leave out the opening cysteine and the closing phenylalanine or tryptophan. D genes are given only for firm matches.

d_call | j_call | v_call | cdr3_aa
NA | TRBJ2-1 | TRBV9 | ASSVGRPYNEQF
NA | TRBJ1-1 | TRBV11-2 | ASSFQRGDTEAF
NA | TRBJ1-4 | TRBV19 | ASSIEYRANEKLF
NA | TRBJ1-1 | TRBV7-9 | ASRPDRSNTEAF
TRBD1 | TRBJ2-1 | TRBV27 | ASSLRGDRGRDEQF
NA | TRBJ1-2 | TRBV7-9 | ASSLGGGGLYGYT
TRBD1 | TRBJ2-7 | TRBV4-3 | ASSLQGAHHANEQY
NA | TRBJ1-2 | TRBV4-3 | ASSQAPRYGYT
NA | TRBJ2-2 | TRBV10-2 | ASSESGGELF
TRBD1 | TRBJ2-7 | TRBV10-3 | ATADRDDEQY
TRBD1 | TRBJ1-1 | TRBV13 | ASSTTPGQGDTEAF
TRBD2 | TRBJ2-3 | TRBV7-2 | ASSLGTSGRFSTDTQY
NA | TRBJ1-3 | TRBV9 | ASSASTSGNTIY
NA | TRBJ2-7 | TRBV9 | ASSVAHTKRRNEQY
NA | TRBJ1-2 | TRBV7-9 | ASSPGSGKGPT
NA | TRBJ1-3 | TRBV10-2 | ASREDRYSGNTIY
NA | TRBJ1-1 | TRBV28 | ACGPYGEAF
TRBD2 | TRBJ2-7 | TRBV29-1 | SVEAGRGYEQY
NA | TRBJ2-7 | TRBV11-3 | ASSPTMAAGLGVFSYEQY
TRBD2 | TRBJ2-7 | TRBV13 | ASSLGVSASGRYEQY
NA | TRBJ2-7 | TRBV4-1 | ASSHGNLYEQY
NA | TRBJ1-1 | TRBV29-1 | SATPNTEAF
NA | TRBJ2-7 | TRBV9 | ASSVEGGEQY
NA | TRBJ1-4 | TRBV4-3 | ASSQVPRSDTGRDEKLF
TRBD1 | TRBJ2-1 | TRBV29-1 | SVRGQGANEQF
NA | TRBJ1-1 | TRBV6-5 | ATRDGRNTEAF
NA | TRBJ1-5 | TRBV4-1 | ASSQDPVMRNQPQH
TRBD1 | TRBJ2-4 | TRBV7-9 | ASSLRTGGAENIQY
TRBD1 | TRBJ2-5 | TRBV7-8 | ASSFGQGSQETQY
TRBD2 | TRBJ2-1 | TRBV5-6 | ASSLRRGRPYNEQF
NA | TRBJ2-3 | TRBV19 | ASSGEGTSIQGTDTQY
NA | TRBJ2-7 | TRBV27 | ASSTIFLGEQVYEQY
NA | TRBJ2-7 | TRBV29-1 | STRGPYEQY
NA | TRBJ2-3 | TRBV7-9 | ASSRSDTQY
TRBD2 | TRBJ2-7 | TRBV9 | ASSPSVAGALNEQY